The entry below describes one TCR beta chain. This sample was included in a study of control samples from healthy donors and cancer patients. Data came from immunoSEQ multiplex PCR; TCRdb stores just in-frame clones and leaves some out. The table has around 120,000 clones, 80% to 90% seen once. The V end lost 2 bases, the J end lost 8 bases, and 10 bases lay between the germline ends. This CDR3 is 13 amino acids long. The V gene's germline CDR1 is WSHSY and CDR2 SAAADI. Specimen: blood. The chain links TRBV10-2 to TRBJ2-1, with D hard to call. This receptor was identified in a man aged 55-75 years in good health. CDR3 region: CASSETPSDEQFF. CDR3 bases: TGCGCCAGCAGTGAGACCCCTAGTGATGAGCAGTTCTTC.